This is a list of T cell receptor beta chains from one sample in a study of blood T cell repertoires in COVID-19. Using immunoSEQ multiplex PCR, the repertoire was profiled, and TCRdb retains in-frame clones only, with some absent. This sample has fewer than 200,000 clones, with 80% to 90% found just once. Sequenced material: peripheral blood. Source of these receptors: a woman aged 60 to 75 who had recovered from COVID-19. CDR3s include the opening cysteine and the closing phenylalanine or tryptophan. Fields, in order: D gene, J gene, clone size, CDR3 length, V gene, CDR3 protein, CDR3 DNA. The D gene is left open where the match is weak. Size tells how often a clone was seen (once, few, many) or the class of an expanded clone, and some rows leave it out.

.,TRBJ2-1,.,15,TRBV18,CASSLQSGVTNEQFF,TGTGCCAGCTCACTTCAATCCGGGGTTACTAATGAGCAGTTCTTC
.,TRBJ1-6,.,16,TRBV11-2,CASSLDTQGLGSPLHF,TGTGCCAGCAGCTTAGATACCCAGGGTTTAGGCTCACCCCTCCACTTT
.,TRBJ1-2,.,16,TRBV28,CASSGGGSPRLGGYTF,TGTGCCAGCAGTGGGGGGGGCTCACCGAGGTTGGGTGGCTACACCTTC
.,TRBJ2-5,.,12,TRBV29-1,CSAVGVGETQYF,TGCAGCGCCGTCGGGGTAGGAGAGACCCAGTACTTC
TRBD1,TRBJ2-7,.,13,TRBV10-2,CASSRQGIYEQYF,TGCGCCAGCAGCCGACAGGGAATCTACGAGCAGTACTTC
TRBD2,TRBJ2-5,.,18,TRBV6-1,CASSEGSGLAGRMGTQYF,TGTGCCAGCAGTGAAGGGTCAGGACTAGCGGGGAGGATGGGGACCCAGTACTTC
TRBD1,TRBJ2-2,.,16,TRBV10-3,CAISEPGTDLTGELFF,TGTGCCATCAGTGAGCCCGGGACAGATCTGACCGGGGAGCTGTTTTTT
TRBD1,TRBJ2-3,.,14,TRBV19,CASRGGSEGDTQYF,TGTGCCAGTAGAGGGGGCTCCGAAGGGGATACGCAGTATTTT
.,TRBJ2-5,.,15,TRBV9,CASSVSPAAQETQYF,TGTGCCAGCAGCGTATCTCCAGCGGCTCAAGAGACCCAGTACTTC
TRBD2,TRBJ2-7,few,21,TRBV18,CASSPLPLGLAGGPTSYEQYF,TGTGCCAGCTCACCCCTCCCTCTGGGACTAGCGGGGGGCCCTACTTCCTACGAGCAGTACTTC
.,TRBJ1-6,.,16,TRBV6-5,CASSYYASSYNSPLHF,TGTGCCAGCAGTTACTACGCTAGCTCCTATAATTCACCCCTCCACTTT
TRBD2,TRBJ2-5,.,16,TRBV10-1,CASSESPTSGQETQYF,TGCGCCAGCAGTGAGTCCCCGACTAGCGGGCAAGAGACCCAGTACTTC
.,TRBJ1-4,few,15,TRBV28,CASRSQGGTNEKLFF,TGTGCCAGCAGATCCCAGGGTGGGACTAATGAAAAACTGTTTTTT
TRBD2,TRBJ2-5,.,18,TRBV15,CATSRGTSGGKMGETQYF,TGTGCCACCAGCAGAGGGACTAGCGGGGGTAAAATGGGAGAGACCCAGTACTTC
.,TRBJ1-6,.,15,TRBV2,CASSDSSSYNSPLHF,TGTGCCAGCAGTGACTCCAGCTCCTATAATTCACCCCTCCACTTT
TRBD1,TRBJ1-1,.,14,TRBV5-1,CASSLAWDRGGAFF,TGCGCCAGCAGCTTGGCCTGGGACAGGGGAGGGGCTTTCTTT
TRBD1,TRBJ1-5,.,14,TRBV5-8,CASSLTGGEQPQHF,TGTGCCAGCAGCCTGACAGGGGGCGAACAGCCCCAGCATTTT
.,TRBJ1-2,.,14,TRBV7-8,CASSALQGLNGYTF,TGTGCCAGCAGCGCACTTCAGGGGCTTAATGGCTACACCTTC
TRBD1,TRBJ2-7,.,15,TRBV5-6,CASPTKTTGFHEQYF,TGTGCCAGCCCCACCAAGACGACAGGGTTTCACGAGCAGTACTTC
TRBD1,TRBJ1-4,.,14,TRBV18,CASSPGDSGEKLFF,TGTGCCAGCTCACCAGGGGACAGCGGGGAAAAACTGTTTTTT
TRBD2,TRBJ2-7,.,15,TRBV9,CASSAGTSGGIEQYF,TGTGCCAGCAGCGCTGGGACTAGCGGGGGGATCGAGCAGTACTTC
.,TRBJ2-1,few,15,TRBV11-3,CASSAKSDSYNEQFF,TGTGCCAGCAGCGCGAAATCCGACTCCTACAATGAGCAGTTCTTC
TRBD1,TRBJ1-2,.,14,TRBV4-2,CASSHVGTGAGYTF,TGTGCCAGCAGCCACGTCGGGACAGGGGCTGGCTACACCTTC
TRBD1,TRBJ2-5,.,14,TRBV9,CASSPTTGLETQYF,TGTGCCAGCAGCCCGACGACAGGGCTGGAGACCCAGTACTTC
.,TRBJ1-5,.,16,TRBV18,CASSPQEGTSNQPQHF,TGTGCCAGCTCACCACAAGAGGGAACTAGCAATCAGCCCCAGCATTTT
.,TRBJ1-1,.,13,TRBV19,CASTDRGFPEAFF,TGTGCCAGTACTGATCGGGGGTTCCCTGAAGCTTTCTTT